The sequence of this TCR beta chain was determined in a study of blood T cell repertoires in COVID-19. About the study: The study drew acute and convalescent COVID-19 samples from the United States, Italy and Spain. The cDNA or gDNA used as material had been derived from T cells, B-cell-depleted T cells, or PBMCs.

The V gene lost 2 bases and the J gene lost 4 bases, with 14 bases spanning the gap. The V gene's germline CDR1 is SEHNR and CDR2 FQNEAQ (reference sequence). The CDR3 is 16 amino acids. Original methodology: Using reference gene primer amplification, nucleated cell counts were estimated. TCRdb keeps only in-frame clones here, not all; method: immunoSEQ multiplex PCR. Clone size and V and J calls were adopted from that table, with D and trimming inferred from the DNA. This table holds 120,000 to 150,000 clones, around 83% found once. This clone was seen once. V and J are TRBV7-9 and TRBJ2-2; possibly TRBD2 for D (5 bases). Sequencing used peripheral blood. The receptor's source is a woman in her fifties or sixties in a cohort sampled during active or convalescent COVID-19. The CDR3 spells CASSLWRAPGTGELFF. The CDR3 region has the DNA TGTGCCAGCAGCTTATGGCGGGCCCCGGGCACCGGGGAGCTGTTTTTT.